A selection of T cell receptor beta chains follows, all from one sample in a study of CD8 T cells in Susac syndrome. TCRdb redid the calling of the immunoSEQ multiplex PCR reads with MiXCR, one entry per CDR3 protein. The sample records 170,000 or so distinct CDR3 sequences, 85% to 95% being singletons. The sequenced material came from CD4+ T cells from PBMCs. The source is a human donor with Susac syndrome. The CDR3 runs from the conserved cysteine through the conserved F or W. Each record gives: D gene, J gene, V gene, CDR3 protein. D genes are given only for firm matches.

NA | TRBJ2-3 | TRBV5-4 | CASSLSGAADTQYF
NA | TRBJ1-6 | TRBV20-1 | CSAGGPNSPLHF
NA | TRBJ2-3 | TRBV30 | CAWIGGGIDTQYF
NA | TRBJ1-3 | TRBV14 | CASSQDRQGSGNTIYF
TRBD2 | TRBJ2-1 | TRBV4-1 | CASSQDPWAGGNEQFF
NA | TRBJ1-5 | TRBV2 | CASREQGLGNQPQHF
TRBD1 | TRBJ2-7 | TRBV30 | CAWRGQGFEQYF
TRBD1 | TRBJ2-7 | TRBV2 | CASRRDRGTSYEQYF
NA | TRBJ1-1 | TRBV30 | CAWSVSSARRSEAFF
NA | TRBJ1-1 | TRBV3-1 | CASSQELGNTEAFF
NA | TRBJ1-5 | TRBV18 | CASSPRGRGGMGNQPQHF
NA | TRBJ2-5 | TRBV11-2 | CASSLEAPQETQYF
NA | TRBJ2-1 | TRBV7-2 | CASSLRVDNEQFF
TRBD1 | TRBJ2-7 | TRBV30 | CAWSSQGQVEQYF
NA | TRBJ2-7 | TRBV20-1 | CSASKRDEQYF
NA | TRBJ1-1 | TRBV18 | CASSPPSGRYTEAFF
NA | TRBJ1-1 | TRBV7-9 | CASSSTLAHTEAFF
NA | TRBJ2-3 | TRBV5-6 | CASSLIRGDTQYF
NA | TRBJ1-5 | TRBV4-2 | CASSQDGQTNQPQHF
NA | TRBJ2-7 | TRBV25-1 | CASSELGQVGGYEQYF
NA | TRBJ1-3 | TRBV2 | CASRNGDHSGNTIYF
NA | TRBJ2-5 | TRBV4-2 | CASSAGGRDQETQYF
TRBD1 | TRBJ1-6 | TRBV2 | CASGGTGGDDNSPLHF
NA | TRBJ1-1 | TRBV24-1 | CATSDGLNTEAFF
NA | TRBJ1-2 | TRBV20-1 | CSASSENYGYTF
TRBD2 | TRBJ2-1 | TRBV9 | CASSVDPSGGVGEQFF
NA | TRBJ1-1 | TRBV11-3 | CASSFQENTEAFF
NA | TRBJ1-1 | TRBV6-5 | CASSYGRVGIDTEAFF
TRBD2 | TRBJ2-5 | TRBV12-3/TRBV12-4 | CASSPERGGRETQYF
TRBD2 | TRBJ2-5 | TRBV2 | CATERGRQETQYF
NA | TRBJ2-7 | TRBV20-1 | CSAGPLNRDEQYF
NA | TRBJ2-1 | TRBV24-1 | CATSDSGARSYNEQFF
NA | TRBJ2-7 | TRBV5-4 | CASSLGAAVEQYF
TRBD2 | TRBJ2-1 | TRBV6-5 | CASSYKTSGGPKEQFF
TRBD1 | TRBJ1-2 | TRBV3-1 | CASSQRPGQGSYGYTF
NA | TRBJ1-5 | TRBV10-3 | CAISDGSGQPQHF
TRBD1 | TRBJ2-1 | TRBV24-1 | CATSDEPGQGNYNEQFF
TRBD2 | TRBJ2-1 | TRBV6-5 | CASSYRRLANEQFF
TRBD1 | TRBJ2-5 | TRBV27 | CASSQKTGGKQETQYF
NA | TRBJ2-5 | TRBV29-1 | CSATGIQETQYF
NA | TRBJ1-1 | TRBV12-3/TRBV12-4 | CASSFQGSAEAFF
NA | TRBJ2-3 | TRBV25-1 | CASSELAPAGDTQYF
TRBD1 | TRBJ2-3 | TRBV7-6 | CASSVGTGRAHTQYF
NA | TRBJ2-5 | TRBV18 | CASSPSGQETQYF
NA | TRBJ1-1 | TRBV29-1 | CSGQRGGNTEAFF
NA | TRBJ1-1 | TRBV14 | CASSPYRAMNTEAFF
TRBD1 | TRBJ1-2 | TRBV3-1 | CASSRGQGNYGYTF
NA | TRBJ1-2 | TRBV5-1 | CASSLGYQGHGYTF